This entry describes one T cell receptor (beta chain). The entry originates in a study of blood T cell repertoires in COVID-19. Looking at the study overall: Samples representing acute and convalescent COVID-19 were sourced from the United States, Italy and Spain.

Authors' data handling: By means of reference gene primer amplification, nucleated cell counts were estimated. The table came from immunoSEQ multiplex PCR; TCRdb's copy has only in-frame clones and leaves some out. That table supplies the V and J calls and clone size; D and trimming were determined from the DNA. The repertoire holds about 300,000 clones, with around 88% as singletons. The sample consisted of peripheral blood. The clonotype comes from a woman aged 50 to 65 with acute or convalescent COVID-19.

CDR3 region: CASSPRDRVYEQYF. The CDR3 coding sequence is TGTGCCAGCTCACCAAGGGACAGGGTCTACGAGCAGTACTTC. The chain is built from TRBV18 and TRBJ2-7; 9 positions match TRBD1. The germline V gene encodes CDR1 KGHSH and CDR2 LQKENI. After removal of 2 bases from V and 3 bases from J, the junction contained 2 bases not matched to a gene. The CDR3 extends over 14 amino acids.